Below, 20 T cell receptor beta chains from the same sample are listed, as sequenced in a study of T-cell memory formation after mild COVID-19. TCRdb independently ran MiXCR on the 5' RACE reads; one entry per CDR3 protein. The sample lists about 470,000 distinct CDR3 sequences, approximately 23% seen once, with approximately 12% in the top ten. Material for sequencing was PBMCs or a T cell subset sorted from them (not recorded which). The receptors originated from an adult woman who had mild COVID-19 (a few samples of this study predate the infection). Cell type and time point are not known.

This clonotype appeared a few times. The chain uses TRBV6-5 and TRBJ2-1; 9 positions agree with TRBD2. The V segment lost 2 bases and the J segment 16 bases; nucleotides outside the gene matches: 12. CDR3 length equals 14 residues. Germline CDR1 reads MNHEY; CDR2 reads SVGAGI. The CDR3 nucleotides read TGTGCCAGCAGTTACGAAGGGGGTAGCGGGAGAGAATTCTTC. Translation gives CASSYEGGSGREFF.

This clonotype has only a few counts. This CDR3 reads CASSRNTDTQYF. The CDR3 DNA reads as TGCGCCAGCAGCAGAAACACAGATACGCAGTATTTT. V usage is TRBV5-1 and J usage is TRBJ2-3; D gene uncertain. V was pared by 4 bases and J by 2 bases, with 5 bases between. The CDR3 has 12 amino acids. Per germline, CDR1 SGHRS and CDR2 YFSETQ.

This clonotype was found many times. This sequence joins TRBV5-6 and TRBJ2-1, with a possible D match to TRBD2 (7 bases). The CDR3 extends over 15 amino acids. V dropped 5 bases and J dropped 4 bases, with 16 bases sitting between them. Germline CDR1 is SGHDT and CDR2 is YYEEEE. The CDR3 DNA reads TGTGCCAGCAGTATCCCGGGGGGCGCTTACAATGAGCAGTTCTTC. It codes for CASSIPGGAYNEQFF. The whole variable domain, filled in from reference TRBV5-6 and TRBJ2-1, reads DAGVTQSPTHLIKTRGQQVTLRCSPKSGHDTVSWYQQALGQGPQFIFQYYEEEERQRGNFPDRFSGHQFPNYSSELNVNALLLGDSALYLCASSIPGGAYNEQFFGPGTRLTVL.

This clonotype has a handful of counts. The chain employs TRBV20-1 and TRBJ2-1, with D perhaps assigned TRBD1 or TRBD2 (5 bases each). The CDR3 is 16 amino acids. V dropped 3 bases and J dropped 2 bases, with 17 bases sitting between them. Germline V CDR1 and CDR2: DFQATT, SNEGSKA (reference sequence). The CDR3 nucleotides are TGCAGTGCTAGGTCGCGTGGGGGTTGGACCTACAATGAGCAGTTCTTC. Protein: CSARSRGGWTYNEQFF.

The V gene is TRBV12-3 or TRBV12-4, the J gene TRBJ1-2; D ambiguous. The CDR3 is 13 residues long. V lost 1 base, J lost 8 bases, and 11 bases lay in between. The CDR3 DNA follows: TGTGCCAGCAGTTTAGGCCCTGAGGCGGGCTACACCTTC. Translation gives CASSLGPEAGYTF.

This clonotype was seen a few times. This chain links TRBV3-1 with TRBJ2-7; D might be TRBD1 (5 bases). There are 14 residues in the CDR3. The ends were cut back, 4 bases at V and 2 bases at J, with 12 bases in the middle. Germline CDR1 reads LGHDT; CDR2 reads YNNKEL (reference sequence). CDR3 in DNA: TGTGCCAGCAGCCCCCCAGGGTATCCCTACGAGCAGTACTTC. Its translation: CASSPPGYPYEQYF.

The rearrangement joins TRBV7-2 to TRBJ2-7; no clear D. The germline gives CDR1 SGHTA, CDR2 FQGNSA. The ends were cut back, 1 base at V and 3 bases at J, with 10 bases in the middle. This CDR3 is built from 14 residues. The CDR3 spells CASSLVGSFYEQYF. The CDR3 region has the DNA TGTGCCAGCAGCTTAGTGGGTTCATTCTACGAGCAGTACTTC. Variable domain in full (rest from reference TRBV7-2 and TRBJ2-7): GAGVSQSPSNKVTEKGKDVELRCDPISGHTALYWYRQSLGQGLEFLIYFQGNSAPDKSGLPSDRFSAERTGGSVSTLTIQRTQQEDSAVYLCASSLVGSFYEQYFGPGTRLTVT.

This clonotype has just a few counts. The rearrangement uses TRBV6-6 and TRBJ1-5; 7 nucleotides align to TRBD1. V trimming: 3 bases; J trimming: 5 bases; junction bases outside the gene matches: 4. CDR3 length equals 14 residues. Germline CDR1 MNHNY, CDR2 SVGAGI (reference sequence). The CDR3 nucleotides are TGTGCCAGCAGTTATGGGCAGGGGGATCAGCCCCAGCATTTT. Protein: CASSYGQGDQPQHF.

A few counts support this clonotype. This chain links TRBV12-3 or TRBV12-4 with TRBJ2-2; D uncertain. Trimming removed 5 bases at V and 6 bases at J, with 22 bases between. The CDR3 has 17 residues. The chain's CDR3 is CASSHSLRHKPSGELFF. The CDR3 coding sequence is TGTGCCAGCAGTCACTCATTGCGCCACAAACCGTCCGGGGAGCTGTTTTTT.

The rearrangement uses TRBV7-9 and TRBJ1-4; 9 bases agree with TRBD1. There are 14 residues in the CDR3. The V gene's germline CDR1 is SEHNR and CDR2 FQNEAQ (reference sequence). The V segment lost 4 bases and the J segment 10 bases; nucleotides outside the gene matches: 7. CDR3 DNA sequence: TGTGCCAGCAGCTACGGGGCGGGACAGGGAAAACTGTTTTTT. This gives the protein CASSYGAGQGKLFF.

The V gene is TRBV30, the J gene TRBJ2-1, with D perhaps given as TRBD1 or TRBD2 (5 bases each). Trimming pared 2 bases from V and 6 bases from J, leaving 11 bases between. Per germline, CDR1 GTSNPN and CDR2 SVGIG (reference sequence). The CDR3 extends over 13 amino acids. The DNA of the CDR3 is TGTGCCTGGAGTCGGGACGTGCCCAATGAGCAGTTCTTC. This encodes CAWSRDVPNEQFF.

The gene calls are TRBV3-1 and TRBJ1-2; D remains ambiguous. V was clipped by 1 base and J by 0 bases, with 6 bases between them. Germline V CDR1 and CDR2: LGHDT, YNNKEL (reference sequence). CDR3 length equals 14 residues. CDR3 in amino acids: CASSQGSSNYGYTF. CDR3 DNA sequence: TGTGCCAGCAGCCAAGGATCGTCTAACTATGGCTACACCTTC.

The CDR3 bases are TGTGCCAGCAGTTCCCACGAACCGATCTATGGCTACACCTTC. Translating gives CASSSHEPIYGYTF. This chain uses TRBV7-9 with TRBJ1-2; D ambiguous. There are 14 residues in the CDR3. CDR1 and CDR2 (germline): SEHNR, FQNEAQ (reference sequence). The V end lost 6 bases, the J end lost 4 bases, and 15 bases lay between the germline ends.

This clonotype came up a few times. J is TRBJ1-1 and V is TRBV11-3, with D possibly TRBD1 on 5 matching bases. Germline values: CDR1 SGHNT, CDR2 YENEEA. The CDR3 spans 15 residues. Deletions cut 5 bases from V and 4 bases from J, with 17 bases between. The CDR3 DNA reads TGTGCCAGCAGCCTTACCGGGGCCTGGGGCACTGAAGCTTTCTTT. Protein sequence: CASSLTGAWGTEAFF.

The chain links TRBV12-3 or TRBV12-4 to TRBJ1-1; D call uncertain. V lost 10 bases and J 1 base, leaving 10 bases between the germline ends. This CDR3 region has 12 residues. As DNA, the CDR3 is TGTGCCACCCAACACCCGAACACTGAAGCTTTCTTT. Translation: CATQHPNTEAFF.

This chain links TRBV9 with TRBJ2-3, with D perhaps matching TRBD1 or TRBD2 (5 bases each). Looked up from germline, CDR1 is SGDLS and CDR2 is YYNGEE. CDR3 size: 15 residues. Trimming shortened V by 5 bases and J by 2 bases, and 15 bases separated the two germline ends. CDR3 amino acids: CASRVTRGFTDTQYF. The CDR3 nucleotides are TGTGCCAGCAGGGTTACTAGGGGCTTCACAGATACGCAGTATTTT.

This chain joins TRBV6-5 and TRBJ2-1; the match to TRBD1 covers 10 bases. The CDR3 is 19 residues long. Germline CDR1 reads MNHEY; CDR2 reads SVGAGI. V lost 5 bases to trimming and J lost 7 bases; unmatched junction nucleotides: 20. CDR3 residues: CASSKLLTGGTLGINEQFF. Here the CDR3 DNA reads TGTGCCAGCAGTAAACTTTTGACAGGGGGCACACTGGGGATTAATGAGCAGTTCTTC.

This clonotype was recorded a few times. The chain has TRBV18 and TRBJ2-7; D possibly corresponds to TRBD2 (6 bases). Germline CDR1 KGHSH, CDR2 LQKENI. This CDR3 has 17 residues. V was clipped by 3 bases and J by 2 bases, with 20 bases between them. The CDR3 DNA follows: TGTGCCAGCTCACCGGAGGGGCCCACCGTAACTACCTACGAGCAGTACTTC. Translation gives CASSPEGPTVTTYEQYF.

The chain carries TRBV11-1 and TRBJ1-1; 11 bases map to TRBD1. CDR3 size: 16 residues. CDR1 and CDR2 (germline): SGHAT, FQDESV (reference sequence). Trimming removed 3 bases from V and 5 bases from J; junction bases left unmatched: 8. The CDR3 nucleotides are TGTGCCAGCAGCTTCCGACCGGACAGGGGGCGGACTGAAGCTTTCTTT. Translating it yields CASSFRPDRGRTEAFF.

The V gene is TRBV20-1, the J gene TRBJ2-3; D might be TRBD2 (5 bases). Germline lookup yields CDR1 DFQATT and CDR2 SNEGSKA (reference sequence). Trimming stripped 4 bases from V and 6 bases from J, with 11 bases between. CDR3 length equals 12 residues. The chain's CDR3 is CSAIFGEDTQYF. The CDR3 coding sequence is TGCAGTGCTATATTCGGGGAGGATACGCAGTATTTT.